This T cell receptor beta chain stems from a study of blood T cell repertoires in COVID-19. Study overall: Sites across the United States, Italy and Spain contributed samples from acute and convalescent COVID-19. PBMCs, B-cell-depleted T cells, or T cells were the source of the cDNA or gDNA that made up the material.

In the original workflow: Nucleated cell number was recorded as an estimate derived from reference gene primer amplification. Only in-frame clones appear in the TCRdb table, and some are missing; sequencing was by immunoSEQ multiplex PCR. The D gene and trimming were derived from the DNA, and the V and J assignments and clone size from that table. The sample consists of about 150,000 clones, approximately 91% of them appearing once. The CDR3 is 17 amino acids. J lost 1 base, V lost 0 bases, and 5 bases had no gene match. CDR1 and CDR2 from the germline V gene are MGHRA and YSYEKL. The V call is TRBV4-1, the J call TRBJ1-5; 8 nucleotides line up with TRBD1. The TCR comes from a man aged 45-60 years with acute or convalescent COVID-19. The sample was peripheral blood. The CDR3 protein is CASSQDQDRVSNQPQHF. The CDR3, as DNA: TGCGCCAGCAGCCAAGATCAGGACAGGGTGAGCAATCAGCCCCAGCATTTT.